This T cell receptor (beta chain) was sequenced in a study of vaccination and CD4 T cells after COVID-19. The overall study: Overlapping peptides of the spike proteins of SARS-CoV-2, HCoV-NL63, HCoV-OC43 and HCoV-229E were used for cell stimulation. Study findings and constraints: Median numbers of SARS-CoV-2-reactive clonotypes increased from approximately 23 to 38 (not a significant change).

As to this clonotype: Its antigen is unidentified.

The CDR3 loop spans 15 amino acids. Trimming removed 1 base at V and 5 bases at J, with 14 bases between. From germline, CDR1 is SGHTA and CDR2 FQGNSA. This sample's treatment: roughly 10-day PBMC culture with coronavirus spike peptide pools or control peptides (ViraFEST assay). Oncomine TCR Beta short-read sequencing was applied to DNA from cultured CD4+ T cells. TCRdb processed the PCR reads anew with MiXCR; each CDR3 protein has one entry. Of roughly 20,000 distinct CDR3 sequences listed, about 50% are singletons. The chain has TRBV7-2 and TRBJ1-1; no firm D call. The sequence was collected from a human donor who had recovered from COVID-19. Material: CD4+ T cells from blood, cultured in vitro, obtained before SARS-CoV-2 vaccination. CDR3 nucleotides: TGTGCCAGCAGCTTAGTCGACCCCGGGGTGACTGAAGCTTTCTTT. Amino acid sequence: CASSLVDPGVTEAFF.